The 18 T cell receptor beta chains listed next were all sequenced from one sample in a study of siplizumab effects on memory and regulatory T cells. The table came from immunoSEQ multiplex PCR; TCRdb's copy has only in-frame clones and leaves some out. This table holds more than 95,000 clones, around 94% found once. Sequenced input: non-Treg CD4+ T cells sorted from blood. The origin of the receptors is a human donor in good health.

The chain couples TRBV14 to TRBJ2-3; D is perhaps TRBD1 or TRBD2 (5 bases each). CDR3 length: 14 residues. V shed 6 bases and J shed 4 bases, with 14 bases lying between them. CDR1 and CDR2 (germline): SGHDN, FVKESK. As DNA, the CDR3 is TGTGCCAGCAGTCAGGCCGGGGCCCCAGATACGCAGTATTTT. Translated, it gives CASSQAGAPDTQYF.

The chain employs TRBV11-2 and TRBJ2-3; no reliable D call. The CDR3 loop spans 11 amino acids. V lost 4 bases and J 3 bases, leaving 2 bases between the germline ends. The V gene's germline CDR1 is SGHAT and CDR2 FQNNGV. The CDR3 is CASSWTDTQYF. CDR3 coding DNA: TGTGCCAGCAGCTGGACAGATACGCAGTATTTT.

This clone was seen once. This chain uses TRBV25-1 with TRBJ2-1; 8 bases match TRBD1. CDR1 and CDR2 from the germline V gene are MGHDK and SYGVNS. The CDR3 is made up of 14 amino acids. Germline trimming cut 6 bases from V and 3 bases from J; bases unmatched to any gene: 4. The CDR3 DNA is TGTGCCAGCAGAGGACAGGGAGGCTACAATGAGCAGTTCTTC. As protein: CASRGQGGYNEQFF.

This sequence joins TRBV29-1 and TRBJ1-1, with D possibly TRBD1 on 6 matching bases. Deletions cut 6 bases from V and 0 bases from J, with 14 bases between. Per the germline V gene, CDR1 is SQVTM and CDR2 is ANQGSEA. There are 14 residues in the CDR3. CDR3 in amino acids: CSVVKTGMNTEAFF. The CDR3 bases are TGCAGCGTAGTAAAGACAGGCATGAACACTGAAGCTTTCTTT.

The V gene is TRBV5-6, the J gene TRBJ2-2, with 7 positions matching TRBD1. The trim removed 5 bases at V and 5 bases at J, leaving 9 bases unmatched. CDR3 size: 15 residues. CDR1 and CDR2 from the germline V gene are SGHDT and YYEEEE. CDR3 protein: CASSSSTGRTGELFF. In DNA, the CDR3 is TGTGCCAGCAGTTCCTCGACAGGGCGGACCGGGGAGCTGTTTTTT. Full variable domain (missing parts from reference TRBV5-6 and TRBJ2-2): DAGVTQSPTHLIKTRGQQVTLRCSPKSGHDTVSWYQQALGQGPQFIFQYYEEEERQRGNFPDRFSGHQFPNYSSELNVNALLLGDSALYLCASSSSTGRTGELFFGEGSRLTVL.

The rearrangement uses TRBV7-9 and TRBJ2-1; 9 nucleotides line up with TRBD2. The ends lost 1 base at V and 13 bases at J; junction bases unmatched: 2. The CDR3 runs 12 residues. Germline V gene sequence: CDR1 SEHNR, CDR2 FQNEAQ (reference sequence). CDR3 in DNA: TGTGCCAGCAGCTTAGACCTAGCGGGACAGTTCTTC. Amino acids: CASSLDLAGQFF.

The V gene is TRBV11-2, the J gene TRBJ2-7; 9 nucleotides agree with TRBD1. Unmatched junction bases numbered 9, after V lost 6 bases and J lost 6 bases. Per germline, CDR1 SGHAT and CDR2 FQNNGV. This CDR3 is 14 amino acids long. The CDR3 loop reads CASSPPDRGVEQYF. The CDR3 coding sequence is TGTGCCAGCAGTCCGCCGGACAGGGGAGTCGAGCAGTACTTC.

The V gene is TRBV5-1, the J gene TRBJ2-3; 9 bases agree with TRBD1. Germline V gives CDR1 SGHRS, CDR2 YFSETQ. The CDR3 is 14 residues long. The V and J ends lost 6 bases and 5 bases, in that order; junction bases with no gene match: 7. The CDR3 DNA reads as TGCGCCAGCAACCTACAGGGGGCGGGAGATACGCAGTATTTT. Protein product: CASNLQGAGDTQYF.

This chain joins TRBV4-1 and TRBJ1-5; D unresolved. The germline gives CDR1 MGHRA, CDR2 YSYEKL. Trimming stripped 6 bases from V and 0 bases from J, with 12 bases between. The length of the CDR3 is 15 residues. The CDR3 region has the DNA TGCGCCAGCAGGCGGGCGGGAAATAGCAATCAGCCCCAGCATTTT. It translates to CASRRAGNSNQPQHF.

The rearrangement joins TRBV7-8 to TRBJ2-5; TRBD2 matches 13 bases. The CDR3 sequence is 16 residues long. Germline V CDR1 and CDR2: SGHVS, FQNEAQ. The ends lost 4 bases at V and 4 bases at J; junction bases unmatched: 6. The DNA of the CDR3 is TGTGCCAGCAGCTCGCGGACTAGCGGGAGAGGAGAGACCCAGTACTTC. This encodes CASSSRTSGRGETQYF.

DNA of the CDR3: TGTGCCAGCAGCAAGGACAGGGCCAACACCGGGGAGCTGTTTTTT. Encoded protein: CASSKDRANTGELFF. This chain links TRBV6-4 with TRBJ2-2; 8 bases agree with TRBD1. The germline V gene has CDR1 MRHNA and CDR2 SNTAGT. The CDR3 is 15 residues long. Trimming removed 6 bases from V and 2 bases from J; junction bases left unmatched: 5.

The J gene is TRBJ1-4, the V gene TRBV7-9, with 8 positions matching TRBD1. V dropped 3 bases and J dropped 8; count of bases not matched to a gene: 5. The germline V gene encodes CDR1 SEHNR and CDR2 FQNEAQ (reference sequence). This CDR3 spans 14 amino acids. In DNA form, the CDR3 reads TGTGCCAGCAGCTTGGGACAGGATCTCGAAAAACTGTTTTTT. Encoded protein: CASSLGQDLEKLFF. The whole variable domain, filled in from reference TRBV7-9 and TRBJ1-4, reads DTGVSQNPRHKITKRGQNVTFRCDPISEHNRLYWYRQTLGQGPEFLTYFQNEAQLEKSRLLSDRFSAERPKGSFSTLEIQRTEQGDSAMYLCASSLGQDLEKLFFGSGTQLSVL.

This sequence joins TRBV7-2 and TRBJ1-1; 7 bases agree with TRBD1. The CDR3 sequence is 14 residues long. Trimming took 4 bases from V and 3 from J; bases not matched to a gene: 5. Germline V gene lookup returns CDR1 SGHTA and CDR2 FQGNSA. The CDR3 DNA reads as TGTGCCAGCAGCTCATGGACAGGCGACACTGAAGCTTTCTTT. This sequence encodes CASSSWTGDTEAFF. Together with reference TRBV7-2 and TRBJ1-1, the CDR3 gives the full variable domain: GAGVSQSPSNKVTEKGKDVELRCDPISGHTALYWYRQSLGQGLEFLIYFQGNSAPDKSGLPSDRFSAERTGGSVSTLTIQRTQQEDSAVYLCASSSWTGDTEAFFGQGTRLTVV.

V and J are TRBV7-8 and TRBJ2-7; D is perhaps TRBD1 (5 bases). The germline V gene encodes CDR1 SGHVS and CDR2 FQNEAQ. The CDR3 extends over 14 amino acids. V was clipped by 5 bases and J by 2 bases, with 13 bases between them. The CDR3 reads CASSQWGLTYEQYF. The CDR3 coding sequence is TGTGCCAGCAGCCAATGGGGCCTTACCTACGAGCAGTACTTC.

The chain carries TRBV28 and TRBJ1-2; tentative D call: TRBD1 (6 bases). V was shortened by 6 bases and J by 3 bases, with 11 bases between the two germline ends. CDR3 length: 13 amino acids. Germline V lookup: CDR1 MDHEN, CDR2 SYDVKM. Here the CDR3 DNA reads TGTGCCAGCAGCCAACCAGGGGACTATGGCTACACCTTC. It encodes CASSQPGDYGYTF.

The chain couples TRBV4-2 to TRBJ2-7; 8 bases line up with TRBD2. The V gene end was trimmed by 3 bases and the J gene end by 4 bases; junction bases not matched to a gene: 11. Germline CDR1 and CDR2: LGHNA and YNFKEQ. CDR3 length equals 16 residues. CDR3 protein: CASSQISGAGAYEQYF. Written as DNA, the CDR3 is TGTGCCAGCAGCCAGATCTCGGGAGCGGGAGCGTACGAGCAGTACTTC.

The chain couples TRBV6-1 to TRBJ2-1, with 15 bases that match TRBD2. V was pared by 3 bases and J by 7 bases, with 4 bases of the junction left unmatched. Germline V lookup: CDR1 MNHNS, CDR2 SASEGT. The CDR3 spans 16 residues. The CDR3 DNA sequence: TGTGCCAGCAGTGATAGGACTAGCGGGAGGGGTAATGAGCAGTTCTTC. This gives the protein CASSDRTSGRGNEQFF.

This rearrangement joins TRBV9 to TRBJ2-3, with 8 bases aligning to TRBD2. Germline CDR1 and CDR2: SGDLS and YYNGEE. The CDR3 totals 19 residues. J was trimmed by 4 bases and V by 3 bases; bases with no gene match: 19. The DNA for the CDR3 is TGTGCCAGCAGCGGGCGCCAACTAGCGGATCCTTTCCGCCCAGATACGCAGTATTTT. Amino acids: CASSGRQLADPFRPDTQYF.